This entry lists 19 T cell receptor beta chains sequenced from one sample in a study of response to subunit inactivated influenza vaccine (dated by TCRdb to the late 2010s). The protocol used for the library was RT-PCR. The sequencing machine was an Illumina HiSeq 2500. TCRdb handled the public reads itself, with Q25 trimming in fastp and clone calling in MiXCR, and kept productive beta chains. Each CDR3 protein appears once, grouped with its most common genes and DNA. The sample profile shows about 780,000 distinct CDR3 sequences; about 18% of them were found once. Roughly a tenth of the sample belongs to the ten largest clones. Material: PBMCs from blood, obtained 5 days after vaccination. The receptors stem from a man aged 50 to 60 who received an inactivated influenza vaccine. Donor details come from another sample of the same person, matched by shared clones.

CDR3 nucleotides: TGTGCCATTAGGGATACGATCACAGATACGCAGTATTTT. This codes for CAIRDTITDTQYF. The chain carries TRBV10-3 and TRBJ2-3; the D is unclear. Trimming took 9 bases from V and 2 from J, leaving 12 bases between them. Germline V gives CDR1 ENHRY, CDR2 SYGVKD. The CDR3 runs to 13 residues.

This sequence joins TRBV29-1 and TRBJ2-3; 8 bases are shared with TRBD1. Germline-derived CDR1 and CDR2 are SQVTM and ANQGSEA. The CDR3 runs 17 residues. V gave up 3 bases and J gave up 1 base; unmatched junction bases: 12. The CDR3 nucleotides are TGCAGCGTTGAGATCTATGGACAGGGAAGGGGCACAGATACGCAGTATTTT. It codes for CSVEIYGQGRGTDTQYF.

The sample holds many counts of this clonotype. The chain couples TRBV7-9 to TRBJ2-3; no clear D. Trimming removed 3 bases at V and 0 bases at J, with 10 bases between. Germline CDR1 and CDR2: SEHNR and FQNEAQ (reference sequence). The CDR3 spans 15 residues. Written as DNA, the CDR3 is TGTGCCAGCAGCTTCCTCGACGGCAGCACAGATACGCAGTATTTT. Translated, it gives CASSFLDGSTDTQYF. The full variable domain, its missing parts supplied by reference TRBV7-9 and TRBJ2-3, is DTGVSQNPRHKITKRGQNVTFRCDPISEHNRLYWYRQTLGQGPEFLTYFQNEAQLEKSRLLSDRFSAERPKGSFSTLEIQRTEQGDSAMYLCASSFLDGSTDTQYFGPGTRLTVL.

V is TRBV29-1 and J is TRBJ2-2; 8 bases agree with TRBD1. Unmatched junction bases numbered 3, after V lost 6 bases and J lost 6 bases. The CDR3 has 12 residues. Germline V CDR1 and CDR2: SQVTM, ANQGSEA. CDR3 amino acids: CSVGQGPGELFF. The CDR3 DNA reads TGCAGCGTCGGACAGGGACCCGGGGAGCTGTTTTTT.

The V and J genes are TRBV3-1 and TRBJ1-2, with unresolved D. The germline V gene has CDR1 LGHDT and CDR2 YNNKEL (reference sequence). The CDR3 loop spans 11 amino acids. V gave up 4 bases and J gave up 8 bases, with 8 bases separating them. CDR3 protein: CASSRSGGYTF. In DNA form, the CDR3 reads TGTGCCAGCAGCCGTTCCGGCGGCTACACCTTC.

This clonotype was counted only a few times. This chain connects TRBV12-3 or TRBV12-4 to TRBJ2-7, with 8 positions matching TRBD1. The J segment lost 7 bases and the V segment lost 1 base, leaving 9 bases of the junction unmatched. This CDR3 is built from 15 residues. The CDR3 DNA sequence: TGTGCCAGCAGTTTAGGGGGACAGGTCCCCGAGGAGCAGTACTTC. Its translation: CASSLGGQVPEEQYF.

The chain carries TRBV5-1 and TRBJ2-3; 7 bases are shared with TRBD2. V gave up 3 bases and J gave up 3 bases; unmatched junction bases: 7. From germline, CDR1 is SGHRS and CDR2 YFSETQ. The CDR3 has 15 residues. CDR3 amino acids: CASSSLGGRTDTQYF. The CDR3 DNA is TGCGCCAGCAGCTCCCTGGGGGGGAGGACAGATACGCAGTATTTT.

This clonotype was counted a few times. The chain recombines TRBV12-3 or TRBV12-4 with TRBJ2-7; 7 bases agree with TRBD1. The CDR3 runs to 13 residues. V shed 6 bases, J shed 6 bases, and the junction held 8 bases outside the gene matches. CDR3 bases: TGTGCCAGCAGGCGTACAGGGGTGGCCGAGCAGTACTTC. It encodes CASRRTGVAEQYF.

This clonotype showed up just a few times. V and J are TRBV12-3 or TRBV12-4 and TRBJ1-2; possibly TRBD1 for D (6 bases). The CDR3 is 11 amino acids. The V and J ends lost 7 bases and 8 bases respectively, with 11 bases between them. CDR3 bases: TGTGCCAGCAAGGGAAGGGGGGGCTACACCTTC. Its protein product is CASKGRGGYTF.

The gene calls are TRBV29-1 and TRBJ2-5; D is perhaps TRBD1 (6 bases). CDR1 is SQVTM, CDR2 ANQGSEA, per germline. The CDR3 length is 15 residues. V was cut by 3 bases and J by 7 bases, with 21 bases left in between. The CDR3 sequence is CSVEGTPGSYGTQYF. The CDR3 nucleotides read TGCAGCGTTGAGGGGACACCCGGCTCTTATGGGACCCAGTACTTC. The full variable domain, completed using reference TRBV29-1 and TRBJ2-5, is SAVISQKPSRDICQRGTSLTIQCQVDSQVTMMFWYRQQPGQSLTLIATANQGSEATYESGFVIDKFPISRPNLTFSTLTVSNMSPEDSSIYLCSVEGTPGSYGTQYFGPGTRLLVL.

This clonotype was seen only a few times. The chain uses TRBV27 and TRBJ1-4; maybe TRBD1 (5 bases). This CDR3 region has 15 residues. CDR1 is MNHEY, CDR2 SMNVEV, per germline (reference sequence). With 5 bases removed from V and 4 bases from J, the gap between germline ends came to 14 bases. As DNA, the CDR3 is TGTGCCAGCAGTCCGCGGGGGACCTTTAATGAAAAACTGTTTTTT. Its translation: CASSPRGTFNEKLFF.

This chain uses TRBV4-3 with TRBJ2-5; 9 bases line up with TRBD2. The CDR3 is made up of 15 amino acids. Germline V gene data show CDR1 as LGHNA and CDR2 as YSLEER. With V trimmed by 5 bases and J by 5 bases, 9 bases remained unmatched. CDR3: CASSERGASQETQYF. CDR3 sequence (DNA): TGCGCCAGCAGCGAGCGGGGGGCGTCTCAGGAGACCCAGTACTTC.

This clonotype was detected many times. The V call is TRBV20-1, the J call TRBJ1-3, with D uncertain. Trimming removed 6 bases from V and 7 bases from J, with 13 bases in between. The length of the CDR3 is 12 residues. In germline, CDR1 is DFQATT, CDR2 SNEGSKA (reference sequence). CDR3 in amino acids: CSARTPGNTIYF. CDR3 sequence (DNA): TGCAGTGCCAGGACCCCGGGGAACACCATATATTTT.

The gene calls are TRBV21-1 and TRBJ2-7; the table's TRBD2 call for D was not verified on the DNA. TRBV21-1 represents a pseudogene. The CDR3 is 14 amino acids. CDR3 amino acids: CASSTASLSYEQYF. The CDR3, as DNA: TGTGCCAGCAGCACAGCCTCCCTCTCCTACGAGCAGTACTTC.

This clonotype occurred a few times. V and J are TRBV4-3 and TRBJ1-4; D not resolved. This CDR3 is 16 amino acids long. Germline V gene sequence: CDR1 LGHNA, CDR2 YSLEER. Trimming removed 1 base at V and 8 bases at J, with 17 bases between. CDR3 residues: CASSQAVARPSEKLFF. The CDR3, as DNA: TGCGCCAGCAGCCAAGCCGTTGCCAGGCCCTCCGAAAAACTGTTTTTT.

CDR3 protein: CASSQDGQRWNEQFF. CDR3 coding DNA: TGCGCCAGCAGCCAAGATGGGCAGCGTTGGAATGAGCAGTTCTTC. The chain recombines TRBV4-1 with TRBJ2-1; no definite D call. CDR3 length equals 15 residues. The V gene's germline CDR1 is MGHRA and CDR2 YSYEKL. V lost 0 bases to trimming and J lost 7 bases, with 13 bases between them.

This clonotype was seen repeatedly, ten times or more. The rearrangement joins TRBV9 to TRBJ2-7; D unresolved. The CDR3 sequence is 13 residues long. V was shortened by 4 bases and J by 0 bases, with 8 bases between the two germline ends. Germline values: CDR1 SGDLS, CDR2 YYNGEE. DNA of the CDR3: TGTGCCAGCAGCCAGGAGATCTCCTACGAGCAGTACTTC. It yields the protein CASSQEISYEQYF.

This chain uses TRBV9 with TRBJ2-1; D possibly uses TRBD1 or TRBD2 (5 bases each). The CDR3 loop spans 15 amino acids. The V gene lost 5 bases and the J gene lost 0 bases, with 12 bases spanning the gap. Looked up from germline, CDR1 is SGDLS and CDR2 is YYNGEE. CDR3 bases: TGTGCCAGCAGGCCGACGGGGACCTCCTACAATGAGCAGTTCTTC. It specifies CASRPTGTSYNEQFF.

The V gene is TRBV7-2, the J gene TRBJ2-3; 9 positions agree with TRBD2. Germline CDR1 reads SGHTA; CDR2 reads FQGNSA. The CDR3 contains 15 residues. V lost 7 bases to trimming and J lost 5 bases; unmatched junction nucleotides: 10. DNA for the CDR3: TGTGCCAGCACTTCTAGCGGGAAGGATAGAGATACGCAGTATTTT. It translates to CASTSSGKDRDTQYF. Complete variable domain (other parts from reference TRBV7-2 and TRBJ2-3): GAGVSQSPSNKVTEKGKDVELRCDPISGHTALYWYRQSLGQGLEFLIYFQGNSAPDKSGLPSDRFSAERTGGSVSTLTIQRTQQEDSAVYLCASTSSGKDRDTQYFGPGTRLTVL.